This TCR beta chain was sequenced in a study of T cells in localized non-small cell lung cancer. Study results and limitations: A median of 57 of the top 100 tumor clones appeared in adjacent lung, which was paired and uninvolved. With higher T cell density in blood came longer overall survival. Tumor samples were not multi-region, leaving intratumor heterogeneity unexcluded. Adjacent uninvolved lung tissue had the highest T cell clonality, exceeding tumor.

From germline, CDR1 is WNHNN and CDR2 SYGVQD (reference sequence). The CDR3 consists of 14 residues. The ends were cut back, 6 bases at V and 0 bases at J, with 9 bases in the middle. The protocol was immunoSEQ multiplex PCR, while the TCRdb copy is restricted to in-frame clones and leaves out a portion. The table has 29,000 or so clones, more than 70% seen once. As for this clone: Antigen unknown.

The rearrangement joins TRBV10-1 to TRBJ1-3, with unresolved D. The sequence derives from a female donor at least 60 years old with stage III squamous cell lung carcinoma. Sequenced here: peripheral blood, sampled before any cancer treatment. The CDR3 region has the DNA TGCGCCAGCAGAGAGAATCTCTCTGGAAACACCATATATTTT. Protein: CASRENLSGNTIYF.